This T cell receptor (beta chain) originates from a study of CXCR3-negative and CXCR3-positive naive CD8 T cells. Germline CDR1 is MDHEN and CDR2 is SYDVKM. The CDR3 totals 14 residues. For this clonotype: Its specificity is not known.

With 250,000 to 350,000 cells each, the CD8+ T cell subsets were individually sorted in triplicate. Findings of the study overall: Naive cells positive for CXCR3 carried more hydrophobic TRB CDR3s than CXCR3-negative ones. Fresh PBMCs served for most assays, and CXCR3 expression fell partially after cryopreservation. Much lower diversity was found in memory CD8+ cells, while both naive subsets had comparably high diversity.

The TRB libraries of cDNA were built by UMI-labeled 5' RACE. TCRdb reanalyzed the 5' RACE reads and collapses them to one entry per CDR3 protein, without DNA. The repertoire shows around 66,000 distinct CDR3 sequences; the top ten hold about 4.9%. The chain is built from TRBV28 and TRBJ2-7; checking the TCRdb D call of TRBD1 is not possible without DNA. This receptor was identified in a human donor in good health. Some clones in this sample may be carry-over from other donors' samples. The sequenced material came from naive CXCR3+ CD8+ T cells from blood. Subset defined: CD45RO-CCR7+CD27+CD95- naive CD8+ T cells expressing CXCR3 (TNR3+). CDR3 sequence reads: CASSLAGGLDEQYF.